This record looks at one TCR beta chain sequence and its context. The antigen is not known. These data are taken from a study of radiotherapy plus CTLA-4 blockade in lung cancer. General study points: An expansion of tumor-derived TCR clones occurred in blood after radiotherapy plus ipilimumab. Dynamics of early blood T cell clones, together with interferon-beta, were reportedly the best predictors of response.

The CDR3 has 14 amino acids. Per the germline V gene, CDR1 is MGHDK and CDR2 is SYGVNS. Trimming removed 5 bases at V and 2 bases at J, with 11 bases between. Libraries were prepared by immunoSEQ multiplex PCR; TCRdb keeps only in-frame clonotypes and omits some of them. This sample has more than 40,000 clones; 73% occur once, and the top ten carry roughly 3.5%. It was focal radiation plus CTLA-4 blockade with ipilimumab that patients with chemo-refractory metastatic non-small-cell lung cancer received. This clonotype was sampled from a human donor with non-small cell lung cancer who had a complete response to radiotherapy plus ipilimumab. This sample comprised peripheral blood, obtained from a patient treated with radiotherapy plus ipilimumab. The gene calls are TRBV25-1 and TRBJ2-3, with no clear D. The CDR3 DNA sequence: TGTGCCAGCAGTCCCCAGGTTTACACAGATACGCAGTATTTT. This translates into CASSPQVYTDTQYF.